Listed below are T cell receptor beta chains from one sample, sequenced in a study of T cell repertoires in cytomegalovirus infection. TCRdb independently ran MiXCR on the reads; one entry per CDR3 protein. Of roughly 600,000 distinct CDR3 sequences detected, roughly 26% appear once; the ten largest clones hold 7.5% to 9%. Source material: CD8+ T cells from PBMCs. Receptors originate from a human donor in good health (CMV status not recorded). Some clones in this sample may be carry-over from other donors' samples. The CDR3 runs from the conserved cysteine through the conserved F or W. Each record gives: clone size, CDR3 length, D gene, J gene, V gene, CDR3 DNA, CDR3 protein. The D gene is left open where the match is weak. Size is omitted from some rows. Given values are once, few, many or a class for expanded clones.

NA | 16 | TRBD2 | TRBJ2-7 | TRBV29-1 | TGCAGCGTTGAAGATCTACTGACTAGCGGAAACTACGAGCAGTACTTC | CSVEDLLTSGNYEQYF
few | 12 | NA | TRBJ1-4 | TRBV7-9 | TGTGCCTCTCGGAAGGGGGATGAAAAACTGTTTTTT | CASRKGDEKLFF
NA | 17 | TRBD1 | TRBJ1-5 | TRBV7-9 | TGTGCCAGCAGCTTAGCGGACAGGGGGTTTGCCAATCAGCCCCAGCATTTT | CASSLADRGFANQPQHF
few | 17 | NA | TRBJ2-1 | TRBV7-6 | TGTGCCAGCAGCTTAGGGTATTGGGGCAGGGACGACAATGAGCAGTTCTTC | CASSLGYWGRDDNEQFF
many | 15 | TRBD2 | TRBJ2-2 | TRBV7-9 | TGTGCCAGCAAAGGGCTAGCGGCGAACACCGGGGAGCTGTTTTTT | CASKGLAANTGELFF
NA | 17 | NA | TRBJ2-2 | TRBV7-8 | TGTGCCAGCAGCTTATACGATGCGGCGACGAACACCGGGGAGCTGTTTTTT | CASSLYDAATNTGELFF
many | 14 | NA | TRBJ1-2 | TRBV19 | TGTGCCAGTGGCCCGGACGTGGGGCTGTATGGCTACACCTTC | CASGPDVGLYGYTF
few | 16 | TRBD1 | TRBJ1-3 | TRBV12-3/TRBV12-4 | TGTGCCAGCAGTTTAGGGCAGGGGGATTACGGAAACACCATATATTTT | CASSLGQGDYGNTIYF
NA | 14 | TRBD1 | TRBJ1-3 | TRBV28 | TGTGCCAGCAGTACTGACAGGGATGGAAACACCATATATTTT | CASSTDRDGNTIYF
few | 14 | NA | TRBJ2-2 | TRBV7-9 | TGTGCCAGCAGCTTACTAGATCACACCGGGGAGCTGTTTTTT | CASSLLDHTGELFF
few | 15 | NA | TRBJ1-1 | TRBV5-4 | TGTGCCAGCAGCTTGGAGGAGGGTTTAGGCACTGAAGCTTTCTTT | CASSLEEGLGTEAFF
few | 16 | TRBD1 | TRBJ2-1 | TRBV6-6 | TGTGCCAGCAGTTTCCTGGACAGGGCTACTTACAATGAGCAGTTCTTC | CASSFLDRATYNEQFF
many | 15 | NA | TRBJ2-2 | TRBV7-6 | TGTGCCAGCACCCAAAGCCCAGAGAACACCGGGGAGCTGTTTTTT | CASTQSPENTGELFF
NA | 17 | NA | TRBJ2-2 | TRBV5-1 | TGCGCCAGCAGCTTGGGGGCGGCAGGTATCAACACCGGGGAGCTGTTTTTT | CASSLGAAGINTGELFF
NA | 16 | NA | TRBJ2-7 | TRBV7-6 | TGTGCCAGCAGCTCCCTTAAGGGGACGAGCTCCTACGAGCAGTACTTC | CASSSLKGTSSYEQYF
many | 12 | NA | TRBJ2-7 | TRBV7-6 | TGTGCCAGCAGTCCTCTAACGTCGGAGCAGTACTTC | CASSPLTSEQYF
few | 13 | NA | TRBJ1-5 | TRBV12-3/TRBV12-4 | TGTGCCAGCAGTAGGACGGAGAATCAGCCCCAGCATTTT | CASSRTENQPQHF
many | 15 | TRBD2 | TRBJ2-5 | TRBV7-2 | TGTGCCAGCAGCCCGGGACTAGCGGTGTGGGAGACCCAGTACTTC | CASSPGLAVWETQYF
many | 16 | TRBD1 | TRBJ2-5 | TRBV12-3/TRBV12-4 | TGTGCCAGCAGTTCCGACCGGGACAGGGGCCAAGAGACCCAGTACTTC | CASSSDRDRGQETQYF
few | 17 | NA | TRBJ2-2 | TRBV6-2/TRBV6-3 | TGTGCCAGCAGTTCCATGATATACAGGGCGAACACCGGGGAGCTGTTTTTT | CASSSMIYRANTGELFF
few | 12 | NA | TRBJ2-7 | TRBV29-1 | TGCAGCGTTGAAGTCAGGGCCTACGAGCAGTACTTC | CSVEVRAYEQYF
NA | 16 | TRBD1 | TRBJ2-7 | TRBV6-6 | TGTGCCAGCAGTTACCCGGACAGGGGGATACCTAACGAGCAGTACTTC | CASSYPDRGIPNEQYF
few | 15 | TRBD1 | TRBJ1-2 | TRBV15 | TGTGCCACCAGCCCAAGGGGGACAGGGAGCTATGGCTACACCTTC | CATSPRGTGSYGYTF
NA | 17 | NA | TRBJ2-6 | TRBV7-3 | TGTGCCAGCAGCTACCGGGACATATACTCTGGGGCCAACGTCCTGACTTTC | CASSYRDIYSGANVLTF
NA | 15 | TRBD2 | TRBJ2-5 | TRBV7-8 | TGTGCCAGCAGCTTAGGGCCCGGACTAGGAGAGACCCAGTACTTC | CASSLGPGLGETQYF
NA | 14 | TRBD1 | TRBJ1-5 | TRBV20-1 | TGCAGTGCTAGACGCCGGGACAGGGACCAGCCCCAGCATTTT | CSARRRDRDQPQHF
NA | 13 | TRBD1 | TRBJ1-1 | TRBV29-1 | TGCAGCGTCCTCGGACAGGGGAACACTGAAGCTTTCTTT | CSVLGQGNTEAFF
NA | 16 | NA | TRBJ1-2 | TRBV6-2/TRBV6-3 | TGTGCCAGCAGTTTGAGGGAGGCGGATGCATTATATGGCTACACCTTC | CASSLREADALYGYTF
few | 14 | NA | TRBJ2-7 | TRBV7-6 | TGTGCCAGCAGCTTAGTTAGCCGAGGTAACGAGCAGTACTTC | CASSLVSRGNEQYF
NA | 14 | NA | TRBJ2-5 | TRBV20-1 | TGCAGTGCTAGGGGAAACACGGATCAAGAGACCCAGTACTTC | CSARGNTDQETQYF
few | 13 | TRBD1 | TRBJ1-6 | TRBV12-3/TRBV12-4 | TGTGCCAGCAGTATACAGGGGGCCACACCCCTCCACTTT | CASSIQGATPLHF
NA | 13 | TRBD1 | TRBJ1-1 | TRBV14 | TGTGCCAGCAGCCGGACAGGGTTCATTGGAGCTTTCTTT | CASSRTGFIGAFF
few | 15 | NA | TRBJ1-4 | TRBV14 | TGTGCCAGCAGCCAAGAAGATAGGGACCGTGAAAAACTGTTTTTT | CASSQEDRDREKLFF
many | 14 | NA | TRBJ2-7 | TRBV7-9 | TGTGCCAGCGCACGACTAATGGATTCCTACGAGCAGTACTTC | CASARLMDSYEQYF
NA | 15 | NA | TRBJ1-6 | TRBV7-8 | TGTGCCAGCAGCTTACTCAGTAATTATAATTCACCCCTCCACTTT | CASSLLSNYNSPLHF
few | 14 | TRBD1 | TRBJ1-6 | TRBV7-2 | TGTGCCAGCAGCACAGGACAGGGCGGTTCACCCCTCCACTTT | CASSTGQGGSPLHF
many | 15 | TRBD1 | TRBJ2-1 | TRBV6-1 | TGTGCCAGCAGGGGACAGGGGATCTCCTACAATGAGCAGTTCTTC | CASRGQGISYNEQFF
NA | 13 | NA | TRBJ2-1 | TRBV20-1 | TGCAGTGGGCTAGCAAGCTCCTACAATGAGCAGTTCTTC | CSGLASSYNEQFF
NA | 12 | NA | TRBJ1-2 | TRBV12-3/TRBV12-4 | TGTGCCAGCCTGACAGCTAACTATGGCTACACCTTC | CASLTANYGYTF
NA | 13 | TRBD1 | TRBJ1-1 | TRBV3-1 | TGTGCCAGCAGCGGACAGGGTTGGGCTGAAGCTTTCTTT | CASSGQGWAEAFF
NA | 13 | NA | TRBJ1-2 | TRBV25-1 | TGTGCCAACAGGGCCGGGACGAGAAGTGGCTACACCTTC | CANRAGTRSGYTF
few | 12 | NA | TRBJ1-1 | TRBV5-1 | TGCGCCAGCAGTCCTGGTGGGGGGCGAGCTTTCTTT | CASSPGGGRAFF
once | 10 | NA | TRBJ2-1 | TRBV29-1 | TGCAGCGCCCAAGTAAATGAGCAGTTCTTC | CSAQVNEQFF
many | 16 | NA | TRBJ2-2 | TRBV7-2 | TGTGCCAGCAGCTTATTATTACAGACGACTTTCGGGGAGCTGTTTTTT | CASSLLLQTTFGELFF
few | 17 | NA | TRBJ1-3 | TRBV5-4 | TGTGCCAGCAGCTTGATGGGCAGCCTCATCTCTGGAAACACCATATATTTT | CASSLMGSLISGNTIYF
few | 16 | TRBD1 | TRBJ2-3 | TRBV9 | TGTGCCAGCAGCATTACAGGGGGCGGATTCACAGATACGCAGTATTTT | CASSITGGGFTDTQYF
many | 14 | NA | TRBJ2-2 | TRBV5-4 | TGTGCCAGCAGCTTGGGGCAGGACACCGGGGAGCTGTTTTTT | CASSLGQDTGELFF
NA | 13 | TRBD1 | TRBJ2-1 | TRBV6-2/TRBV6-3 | TGTGCCAGCAGTTGGGGGACAGGGGATGAGCAGTTCTTC | CASSWGTGDEQFF
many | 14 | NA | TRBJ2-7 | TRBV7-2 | TGTGCCAGCAGCTTACCGGGGGCTCGCTACGAGCAGTACTTC | CASSLPGARYEQYF
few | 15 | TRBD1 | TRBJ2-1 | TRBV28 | TGTGCCAGCAGTTATGACAGGGCGGATCTGGATGAGCAGTTCTTC | CASSYDRADLDEQFF
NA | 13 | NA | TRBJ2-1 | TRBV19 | TGTGCCAGTAGTATAGGATCTTTGGGAGCGCGGTTCTTC | CASSIGSLGARFF
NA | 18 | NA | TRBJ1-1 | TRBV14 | TGTGCCAGCAGCCAACGGGCTTGGATACAGAAAATGAACACTGAAGCTTTCTTT | CASSQRAWIQKMNTEAFF
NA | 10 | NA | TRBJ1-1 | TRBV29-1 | TGCAGCGTTGGCTTCCCTGAAGCTTTCTTT | CSVGFPEAFF
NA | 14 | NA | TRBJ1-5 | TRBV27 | TGTGCCTCAAGCCAGGGGCCCCTCCATCAGCCCCAGCATTTT | CASSQGPLHQPQHF